The T cell receptor beta chain under discussion was sequenced for a study of cytomegalovirus exposure and HLA in healthy donors. Study conclusions and caveats: Earlier analysis looked at TCR beta V segments, and most were productive about 87% or about 30% of the time. The presence/absence work took it that sequencing depth was about the same across donors. Researchers had no immune exposure information except CMV serostatus available.

Both 60 Vbeta primers and 13 Jbeta primers went into the PCR. Some clones are missing from TCRdb's copy, which holds only in-frame ones; the method was immunoSEQ multiplex PCR. The data contain roughly 89,000 clones, around 82% of them seen just once; the ten biggest clones take up around 2%. Points on this clone: The antigen remains unidentified.

Germline-derived CDR1 and CDR2 are KGHSH and LQKENI. The CDR3 has 18 amino acids. V shed 4 bases, J shed 0 bases, and the junction held 8 bases outside the gene matches. The rearrangement uses TRBV18 and TRBJ1-5; 11 nucleotides agree with TRBD1. The origin of this receptor is a man between 18 and 35 years old in good health and CMV-seronegative. Source material: PBMCs. The DNA for the CDR3 is TGTGCCAGCTCACGGACAGGGGGCGGAGGTGGTAGCAATCAGCCCCAGCATTTT. As protein: CASSRTGGGGGSNQPQHF. Drawing the rest from reference TRBV18 and TRBJ1-5, the complete variable domain is NAGVMQNPRHLVRRRGQEARLRCSPMKGHSHVYWYRQLPEEGLKFMVYLQKENIIDESGMPKERFSAEFPKEGPSILRIQQVVRGDSAAYFCASSRTGGGGGSNQPQHFGDGTRLSIL.